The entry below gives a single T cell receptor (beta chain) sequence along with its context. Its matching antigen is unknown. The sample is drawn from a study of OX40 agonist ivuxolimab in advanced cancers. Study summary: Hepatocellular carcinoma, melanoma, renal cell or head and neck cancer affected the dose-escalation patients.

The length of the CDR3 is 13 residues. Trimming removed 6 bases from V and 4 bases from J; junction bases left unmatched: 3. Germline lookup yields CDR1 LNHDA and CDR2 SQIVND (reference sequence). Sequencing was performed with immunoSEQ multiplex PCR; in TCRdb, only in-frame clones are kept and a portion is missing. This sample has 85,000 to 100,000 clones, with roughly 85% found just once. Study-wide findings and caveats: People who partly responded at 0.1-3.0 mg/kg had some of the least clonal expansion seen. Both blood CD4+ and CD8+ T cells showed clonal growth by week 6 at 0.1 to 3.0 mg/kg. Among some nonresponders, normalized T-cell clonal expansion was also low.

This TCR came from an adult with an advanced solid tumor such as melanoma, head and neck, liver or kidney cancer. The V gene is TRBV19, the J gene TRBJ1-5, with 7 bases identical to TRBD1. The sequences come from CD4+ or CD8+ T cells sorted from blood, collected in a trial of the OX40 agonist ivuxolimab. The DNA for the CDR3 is TGTGCCAGTAGAATACAGGGGAATCAGCCCCAGCATTTT. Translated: CASRIQGNQPQHF.